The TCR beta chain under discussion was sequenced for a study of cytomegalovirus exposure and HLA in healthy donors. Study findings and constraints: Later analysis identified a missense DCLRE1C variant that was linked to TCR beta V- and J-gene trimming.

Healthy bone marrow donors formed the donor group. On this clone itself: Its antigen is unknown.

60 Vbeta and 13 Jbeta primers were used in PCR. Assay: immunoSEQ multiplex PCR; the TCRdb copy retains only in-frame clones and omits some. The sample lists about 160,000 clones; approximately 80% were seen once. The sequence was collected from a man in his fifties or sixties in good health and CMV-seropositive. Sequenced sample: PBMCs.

CDR3 sequence (DNA): TGTGCCAGCAGTTACGACCCCGAGGGAGGGGAGCAGTACTTC. Its protein is CASSYDPEGGEQYF. The chain is built from TRBV6-5 and TRBJ2-7, with 7 bases fitting TRBD2. This CDR3 contains 14 residues. CDR1 MNHEY and CDR2 SVGAGI come from the germline V gene. V gave up 2 bases and J gave up 7 bases; unmatched junction bases: 8.